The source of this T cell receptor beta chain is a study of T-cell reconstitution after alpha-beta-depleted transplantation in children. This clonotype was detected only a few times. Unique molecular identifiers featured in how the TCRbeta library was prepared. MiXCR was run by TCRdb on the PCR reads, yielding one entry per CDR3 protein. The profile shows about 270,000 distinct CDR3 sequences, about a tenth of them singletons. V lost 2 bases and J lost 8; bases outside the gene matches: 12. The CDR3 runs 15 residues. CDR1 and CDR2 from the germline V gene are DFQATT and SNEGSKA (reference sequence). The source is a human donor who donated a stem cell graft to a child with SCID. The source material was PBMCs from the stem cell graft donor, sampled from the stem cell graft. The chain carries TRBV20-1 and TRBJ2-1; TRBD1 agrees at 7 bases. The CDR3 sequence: CSARQYLTGNYEQFF. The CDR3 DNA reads TGCAGTGCTAGACAATACCTGACAGGGAACTATGAGCAGTTCTTC.